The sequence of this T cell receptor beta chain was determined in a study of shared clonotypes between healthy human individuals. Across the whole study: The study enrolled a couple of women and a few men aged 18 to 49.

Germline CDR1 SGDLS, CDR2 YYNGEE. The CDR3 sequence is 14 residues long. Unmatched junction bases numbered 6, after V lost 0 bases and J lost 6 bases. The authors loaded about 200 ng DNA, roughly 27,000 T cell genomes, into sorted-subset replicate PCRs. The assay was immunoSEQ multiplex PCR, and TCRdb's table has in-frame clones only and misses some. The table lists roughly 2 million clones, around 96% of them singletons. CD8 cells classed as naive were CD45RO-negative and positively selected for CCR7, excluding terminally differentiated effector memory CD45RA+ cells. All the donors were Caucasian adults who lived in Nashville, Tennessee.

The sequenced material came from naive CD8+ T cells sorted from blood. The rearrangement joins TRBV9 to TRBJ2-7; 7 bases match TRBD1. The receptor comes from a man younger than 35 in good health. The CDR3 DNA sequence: TGTGCCAGCAGCGTAGGACAGGGTGATCGCGAGCAGTACTTC. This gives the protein CASSVGQGDREQYF. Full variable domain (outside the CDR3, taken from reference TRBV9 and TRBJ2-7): DSGVTQTPKHLITATGQRVTLRCSPRSGDLSVYWYQQSLDQGLQFLIQYYNGEERAKGNILERFSAQQFPDLHSELNLSSLELGDSALYFCASSVGQGDREQYFGPGTRLTVT.